What follows are 5 T cell receptor beta chains derived from one specimen sequenced in a study of shared clonotypes between healthy human individuals. Sequenced by immunoSEQ multiplex PCR; TCRdb stores in-frame clones only, minus some. The sample has approximately 2.5 million clones, over 85% seen once; the top ten hold 0.14%. Sequenced material: naive CD4+ T cells sorted from blood. Subset noted: CD45RA+ positively selected. Every receptor here comes from a young man in good health.

The rearrangement links TRBV2 to TRBJ2-1; TRBD2 matches 8 bases. With V trimmed by 0 bases and J by 4 bases, 8 bases remained unmatched. Germline V gene lookup returns CDR1 SNHLY and CDR2 FYNNEI. This CDR3 has 17 residues. The CDR3 sequence is CASSEALLAGAYNEQFF. The CDR3 bases are TGTGCCAGCAGTGAAGCGCTTCTAGCGGGCGCTTACAATGAGCAGTTCTTC.

This clone has more than one count but fewer than ten. The chain employs TRBV7-9 and TRBJ1-1; 9 bases are shared with TRBD1. J lost 4 bases, V lost 8 bases, and 8 bases had no gene match. Germline CDR1 and CDR2: SEHNR and FQNEAQ (reference sequence). The CDR3 is 14 residues long. In nucleotides, the CDR3 is TGTGCCAGCGGATGGACAGGGGTCAGCACTGAAGCTTTCTTT. Translation: CASGWTGVSTEAFF.

The rearrangement joins TRBV5-4 to TRBJ2-2; no firm D call. The CDR3 spans 14 residues. V was trimmed by 4 bases and J by 4 bases, leaving 11 bases between them. CDR1 and CDR2 (germline): SGHNT, YYREEE (reference sequence). CDR3 nucleotide sequence: TGTGCCAGCAGCCTGCGAGAAGGCACCGGGGAGCTGTTTTTT. Amino acids: CASSLREGTGELFF.

In regard to this clone: Other DNA variants within this sample encode the same CDR3. This chain joins TRBV7-9 and TRBJ2-5, with 8 bases lining up with TRBD2. Germline CDR1 SEHNR, CDR2 FQNEAQ (reference sequence). Losses at the gene ends were 5 bases for V and 5 bases for J; bases not matched to a gene: 7. The CDR3 is 14 amino acids. DNA of the CDR3: TGTGCCAGCAGCCGTCTGGGCGGGGGGGAGACCCAGTACTTC. Encoded protein: CASSRLGGGETQYF.

This sequence joins TRBV25-1 and TRBJ2-2, with 8 bases matching TRBD1. CDR1 is MGHDK, CDR2 SYGVNS, per germline. V lost 11 bases to trimming and J lost 5 bases; unmatched junction nucleotides: 16. CDR3 length equals 16 residues. The CDR3 region has the DNA TGTGCCGCAGGGGATAGGACAGGGTCGTCAACCGGGGAGCTGTTTTTT. Translating it yields CAAGDRTGSSTGELFF.